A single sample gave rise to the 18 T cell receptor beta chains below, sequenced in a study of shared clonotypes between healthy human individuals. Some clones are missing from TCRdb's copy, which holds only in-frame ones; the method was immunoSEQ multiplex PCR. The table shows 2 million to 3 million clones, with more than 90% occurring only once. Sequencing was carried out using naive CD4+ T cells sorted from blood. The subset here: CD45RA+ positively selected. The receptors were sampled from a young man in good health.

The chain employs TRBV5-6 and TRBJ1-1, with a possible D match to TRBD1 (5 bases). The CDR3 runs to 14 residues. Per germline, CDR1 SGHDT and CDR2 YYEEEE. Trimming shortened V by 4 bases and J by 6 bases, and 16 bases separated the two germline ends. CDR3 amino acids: CASSLSQGLAEAFF. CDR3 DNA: TGTGCCAGCAGCCTGTCGCAGGGACTTGCTGAAGCTTTCTTT.

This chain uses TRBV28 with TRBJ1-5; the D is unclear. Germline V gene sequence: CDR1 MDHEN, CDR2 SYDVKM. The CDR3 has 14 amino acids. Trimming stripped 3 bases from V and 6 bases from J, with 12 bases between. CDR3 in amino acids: CASSFGKVTQPQHF. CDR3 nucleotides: TGTGCCAGCAGTTTCGGCAAGGTTACTCAGCCCCAGCATTTT. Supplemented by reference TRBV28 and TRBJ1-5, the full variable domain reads DVKVTQSSRYLVKRTGEKVFLECVQDMDHENMFWYRQDPGLGLRLIYFSYDVKMKEKGDIPEGYSVSREKKERFSLILESASTNQTSMYLCASSFGKVTQPQHFGDGTRLSIL.

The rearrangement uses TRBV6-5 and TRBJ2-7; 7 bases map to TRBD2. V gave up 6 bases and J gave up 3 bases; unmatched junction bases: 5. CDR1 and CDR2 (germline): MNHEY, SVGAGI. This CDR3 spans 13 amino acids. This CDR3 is CASSRDYHYEQYF. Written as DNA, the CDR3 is TGTGCCAGCAGCCGGGACTACCACTACGAGCAGTACTTC.

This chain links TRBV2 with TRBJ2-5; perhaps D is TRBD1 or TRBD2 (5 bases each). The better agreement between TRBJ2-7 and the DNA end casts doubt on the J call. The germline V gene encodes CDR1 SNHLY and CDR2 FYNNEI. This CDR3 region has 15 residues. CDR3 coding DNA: TGTGCCAGCAGGTCCCGGGACGGCCTGCCCTACGAGCAGTACTTC. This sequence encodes CASRSRDGLPYEQYF.

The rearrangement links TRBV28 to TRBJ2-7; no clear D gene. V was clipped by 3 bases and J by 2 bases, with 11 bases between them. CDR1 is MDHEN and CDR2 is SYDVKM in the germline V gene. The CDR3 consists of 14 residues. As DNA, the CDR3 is TGTGCCAGCAGTTTGGCGCAGAGAACCTACGAGCAGTACTTC. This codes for CASSLAQRTYEQYF. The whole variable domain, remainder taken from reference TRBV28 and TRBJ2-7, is DVKVTQSSRYLVKRTGEKVFLECVQDMDHENMFWYRQDPGLGLRLIYFSYDVKMKEKGDIPEGYSVSREKKERFSLILESASTNQTSMYLCASSLAQRTYEQYFGPGTRLTVT.

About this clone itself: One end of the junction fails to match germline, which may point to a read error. The CDR3 bases are TGTGCCAGCAGCCTAGCGGGAATGTCTCCCAATGAGCAGTTCTTC. Amino acid sequence: CASSLAGMSPNEQFF. The rearrangement uses TRBV7-9 and TRBJ2-1; TRBD2 matches 9 bases. The CDR3 has 15 residues. Germline CDR1 is SEHNR and CDR2 is FQNEAQ (reference sequence).

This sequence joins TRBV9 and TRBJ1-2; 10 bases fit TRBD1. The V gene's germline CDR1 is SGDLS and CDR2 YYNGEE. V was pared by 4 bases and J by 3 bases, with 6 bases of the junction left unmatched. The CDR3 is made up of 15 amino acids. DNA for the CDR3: TGTGCCAGCAGCCTGACCGGGACAGGGGACTATGGCTACACCTTC. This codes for CASSLTGTGDYGYTF.

CDR3 DNA sequence: TGTGCCATCAGGCCCAGCTCTGGAAACACCATATATTTT. It is translated as CAIRPSSGNTIYF. The J gene is TRBJ1-3, the V gene TRBV10-3; D remains ambiguous. CDR3 length equals 13 residues. Trimming stripped 6 bases from V and 0 bases from J, with 6 bases between. The germline gives CDR1 ENHRY, CDR2 SYGVKD.

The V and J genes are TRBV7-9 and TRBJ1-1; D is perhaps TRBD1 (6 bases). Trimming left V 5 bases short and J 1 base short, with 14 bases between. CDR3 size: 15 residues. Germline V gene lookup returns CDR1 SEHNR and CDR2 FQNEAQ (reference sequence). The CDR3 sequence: CASSPRQVGNTEAFF. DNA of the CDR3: TGTGCCAGCAGCCCGCGACAGGTTGGGAACACTGAAGCTTTCTTT.

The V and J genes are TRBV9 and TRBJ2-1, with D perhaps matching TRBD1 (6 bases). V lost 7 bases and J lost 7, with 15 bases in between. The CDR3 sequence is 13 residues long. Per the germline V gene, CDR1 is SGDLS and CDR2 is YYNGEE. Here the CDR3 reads CASSRMGANEQFF. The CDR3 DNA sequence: TGTGCCAGCTCCCGCATGGGGGCAAATGAGCAGTTCTTC.

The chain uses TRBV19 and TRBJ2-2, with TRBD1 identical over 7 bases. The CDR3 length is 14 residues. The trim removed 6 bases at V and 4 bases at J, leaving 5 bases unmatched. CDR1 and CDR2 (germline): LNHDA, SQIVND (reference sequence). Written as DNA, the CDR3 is TGTGCCAGTAGCGTGACAGGGAGCACCGGGGAGCTGTTTTTT. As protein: CASSVTGSTGELFF.

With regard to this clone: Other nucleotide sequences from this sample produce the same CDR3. CDR3 in DNA: TGTGCCAGCAGCGTAGGGAGTTCTGGAAACACCATATATTTT. This translates into CASSVGSSGNTIYF. V and J are TRBV9 and TRBJ1-3; no reliable D call. V was cut by 0 bases and J by 1 base, with 5 bases left in between. The germline CDR1 and CDR2 sequences are SGDLS and YYNGEE. The CDR3 is 14 residues long.

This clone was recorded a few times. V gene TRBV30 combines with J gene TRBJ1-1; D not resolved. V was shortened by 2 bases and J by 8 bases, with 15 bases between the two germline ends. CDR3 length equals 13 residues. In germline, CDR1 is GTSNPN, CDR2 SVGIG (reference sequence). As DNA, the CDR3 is TGTGCCTGGAGTCCCCGGACCCGGACGGAAGCTTTCTTT. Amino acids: CAWSPRTRTEAFF.

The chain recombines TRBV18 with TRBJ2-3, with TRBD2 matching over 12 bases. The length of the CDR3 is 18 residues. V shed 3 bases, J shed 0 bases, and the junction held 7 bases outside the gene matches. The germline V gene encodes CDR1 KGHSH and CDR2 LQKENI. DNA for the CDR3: TGTGCCAGCTCACCCGGACTAGCGGGGCCCGTCAGCACAGATACGCAGTATTTT. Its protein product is CASSPGLAGPVSTDTQYF.

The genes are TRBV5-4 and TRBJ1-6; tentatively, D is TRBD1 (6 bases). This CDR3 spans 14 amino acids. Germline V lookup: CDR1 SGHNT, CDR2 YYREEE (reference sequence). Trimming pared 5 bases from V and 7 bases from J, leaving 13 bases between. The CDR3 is CASSSSGTNSPLHF. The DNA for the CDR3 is TGTGCCAGCAGTTCCTCAGGGACAAATTCACCCCTCCACTTT. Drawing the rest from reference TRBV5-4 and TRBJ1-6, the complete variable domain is ETGVTQSPTHLIKTRGQQVTLRCSSQSGHNTVSWYQQALGQGPQFIFQYYREEENGRGNFPPRFSGLQFPNYSSELNVNALELDDSALYLCASSSSGTNSPLHFGNGTRLTVT.

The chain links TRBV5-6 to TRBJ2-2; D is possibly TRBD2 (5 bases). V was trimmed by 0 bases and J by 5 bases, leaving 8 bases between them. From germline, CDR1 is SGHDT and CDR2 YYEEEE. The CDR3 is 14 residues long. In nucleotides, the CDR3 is TGTGCCAGCAGCTTGGGGGAGAGGACCGGGGAGCTGTTTTTT. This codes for CASSLGERTGELFF.

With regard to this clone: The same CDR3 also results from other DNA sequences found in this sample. The CDR3 is CASSPPQDTQYF. DNA of the CDR3: TGTGCCAGCTCTCCCCCGCAAGATACGCAGTATTTT. This rearrangement joins TRBV18 to TRBJ2-3; no firm D call. V was cut by 6 bases and J by 5 bases, with 9 bases left in between. CDR3 length: 12 amino acids. Germline CDR1 is KGHSH and CDR2 is LQKENI.

The CDR3 region has the DNA TGTGCCAGCACCCCGGCGGGAGGGGCCTACAATGAGCAGTTCTTC. This gives the protein CASTPAGGAYNEQFF. This chain links TRBV5-4 with TRBJ2-1; 9 bases agree with TRBD2. The CDR3 is made up of 15 amino acids. V lost 6 bases to trimming and J lost 2 bases; unmatched junction nucleotides: 6. The germline V gene has CDR1 SGHNT and CDR2 YYREEE (reference sequence). Full variable domain (missing parts from reference TRBV5-4 and TRBJ2-1): ETGVTQSPTHLIKTRGQQVTLRCSSQSGHNTVSWYQQALGQGPQFIFQYYREEENGRGNFPPRFSGLQFPNYSSELNVNALELDDSALYLCASTPAGGAYNEQFFGPGTRLTVL.